The 26 T cell receptor beta chains reported below all come from one sample, sequenced in a study of CD8+ T cells in alopecia areata. Extracted from the samples, RNA was reverse transcribed into cDNA to serve as the sequencing template. Libraries were prepared by immunoSEQ multiplex PCR; TCRdb keeps only in-frame clonotypes and omits some of them. The sample has tens of thousands of clones; around 80% are singletons. Source material: NKG2D-low CD8+ T cells sorted from blood. These receptors originate from a human donor with alopecia areata.

This clone was observed a single time. This chain uses TRBV7-3 with TRBJ2-3; D is undetermined. The CDR3 has 11 residues. V lost 4 bases and J 2 bases, leaving 1 base between the germline ends. Germline V CDR1 and CDR2: SGHTA, FQGTGA. Here the CDR3 reads CASSSTDTQYF. The CDR3 DNA is TGTGCCAGCAGCTCCACAGATACGCAGTATTTT.

The V call is TRBV4-3, the J call TRBJ2-7; D perhaps matches TRBD1 (6 bases). Trimming removed 1 base from V and 6 bases from J, with 13 bases in between. CDR1 LGHNA and CDR2 YSLEER come from the germline V gene. The CDR3 consists of 14 residues. DNA of the CDR3: TGCGCCAGCAGCCAAGTATTACAGGGTCGCGAGCAGTACTTC. Protein: CASSQVLQGREQYF.

The chain joins TRBV28 to TRBJ2-7, with 9 bases lining up with TRBD1. V lost 5 bases to trimming and J lost 3 bases; unmatched junction nucleotides: 8. CDR1 and CDR2 (germline): MDHEN, SYDVKM. The CDR3 length is 15 residues. CDR3 sequence (DNA): TGTGCCAGCAGTCGGACAGGGGATACGTTCTACGAGCAGTACTTC. This encodes CASSRTGDTFYEQYF.

This chain connects TRBV6-5 to TRBJ2-5, with 11 bases matching TRBD2. Germline trimming cut 5 bases from V and 3 bases from J; bases unmatched to any gene: 5. This CDR3 is 15 amino acids long. The germline V gene has CDR1 MNHEY and CDR2 SVGAGI. DNA of the CDR3: TGTGCCAGCAGTGTTAGCGGGGGGGCCGAAGAGACCCAGTACTTC. Amino acid sequence: CASSVSGGAEETQYF.

Worth noting for this clone: The sample has other DNA sequences that encode this CDR3 too. This chain links TRBV7-9 with TRBJ1-5, with D uncertain. This CDR3 has 14 amino acids. In germline, CDR1 is SEHNR, CDR2 FQNEAQ (reference sequence). Trimming stripped 1 base from V and 2 bases from J, with 6 bases between. As DNA, the CDR3 is TGTGCCAGCAGCTTAGGCCAGGGCAATCAGCCCCAGCATTTT. Protein: CASSLGQGNQPQHF.

In nucleotides, the CDR3 is TGTGCCAGCACCACTGGACAGGGGGCGTGGGAGCAGTACTTC. Its protein is CASTTGQGAWEQYF. The genes are TRBV7-9 and TRBJ2-7, with 11 bases that match TRBD1. The CDR3 contains 14 residues. The V segment lost 7 bases and the J segment 7 bases; nucleotides outside the gene matches: 9. CDR1 SEHNR and CDR2 FQNEAQ come from the germline V gene (reference sequence).

Comments on this clone: Distinct nucleotide sequences in the sample also encode this CDR3. The chain employs TRBV7-2 and TRBJ2-3, with a possible D match to TRBD2 (6 bases). The CDR3 runs 15 residues. V was shortened by 0 bases and J by 0 bases, with 7 bases between the two germline ends. Germline CDR1 reads SGHTA; CDR2 reads FQGNSA. The chain's CDR3 is CASSLAGGSTDTQYF. Written as DNA, the CDR3 is TGTGCCAGCAGCTTAGCCGGGGGAAGCACAGATACGCAGTATTTT.

The rearrangement uses TRBV27 and TRBJ2-3; TRBD2 agrees at 15 bases. Germline V gene data show CDR1 as MNHEY and CDR2 as SMNVEV (reference sequence). There are 19 residues in the CDR3. V shed 4 bases and J 3 bases; nucleotides not matched to a gene: 11. In DNA, the CDR3 is TGTGCCAGCAGTTCGGTCCCGGGACTAGCGGGAGGTTCAACAGATACGCAGTATTTT. Protein product: CASSSVPGLAGGSTDTQYF.

The rearrangement links TRBV19 to TRBJ2-7, with D possibly called TRBD1 or TRBD2 (5 bases each). The CDR3 is 15 amino acids. Germline V gene sequence: CDR1 LNHDA, CDR2 SQIVND (reference sequence). Between the trimmed V and J ends, which lost 10 bases and 5 bases, there was a span of 24 bases. The CDR3 loop reads CATAGQGVGSDEQYF. CDR3 nucleotide sequence: TGTGCCACAGCCGGTCAGGGAGTCGGCTCGGACGAGCAGTACTTC.

This rearrangement joins TRBV30 to TRBJ2-1; D call uncertain. This CDR3 is built from 13 residues. Germline V gene data show CDR1 as GTSNPN and CDR2 as SVGIG (reference sequence). V was clipped by 0 bases and J by 8 bases, with 11 bases between them. The CDR3 bases are TGTGCCTGGAGTGTACTCGGTTTGGATGAGCAGTTCTTC. Translated, it gives CAWSVLGLDEQFF. The variable domain in full, with the rest retrieved from reference TRBV30 and TRBJ2-1, is SQTIHQWPATLVQPVGSPLSLECTVEGTSNPNLYWYRQAAGRGLQLLFYSVGIGQISSEVPQNLSASRPQDRQFILSSKKLLLSDSGFYLCAWSVLGLDEQFFGPGTRLTVL.

By share of the sample, this clone is medium-sized. The V gene is TRBV6-4, the J gene TRBJ2-3; 13 positions match TRBD2. Germline lookup yields CDR1 MRHNA and CDR2 SNTAGT. Germline trimming cut 4 bases from V and 1 base from J; bases unmatched to any gene: 2. The CDR3 totals 16 residues. CDR3 protein: CASSVGTSGGTDTQYF. As DNA, the CDR3 is TGTGCCAGCAGTGTCGGGACTAGCGGGGGCACAGATACGCAGTATTTT.

This chain joins TRBV29-1 and TRBJ2-1, with 8 bases that match TRBD1. Losses at the gene ends were 8 bases for V and 0 bases for J; bases not matched to a gene: 6. The CDR3 contains 14 residues. Germline loops: CDR1 SQVTM, CDR2 ANQGSEA. CDR3 residues: CSHRGQVSYNEQFF. CDR3 in DNA: TGCAGCCACCGGGGACAGGTCTCCTACAATGAGCAGTTCTTC.

The V call is TRBV27, the J call TRBJ1-5; no clear D gene. Germline CDR1 MNHEY, CDR2 SMNVEV (reference sequence). The CDR3 extends over 13 amino acids. The V end was cut by 1 base, the J end by 7 bases, with 8 bases between. The CDR3 reads CASSLFLEQPQHF. CDR3 coding DNA: TGTGCCAGCAGTTTATTTCTGGAACAGCCCCAGCATTTT.

The chain employs TRBV6-4 and TRBJ2-2, with D perhaps matching TRBD1 or TRBD2 (5 bases each). With 8 bases removed from V and 1 base from J, the gap between germline ends came to 14 bases. Germline CDR1 MRHNA, CDR2 SNTAGT. The CDR3 totals 15 residues. This CDR3 reads CASSGTAGNTGELFF. DNA of the CDR3: TGTGCCAGCTCCGGGACGGCCGGGAACACCGGGGAGCTGTTTTTT.

The chain uses TRBV2 and TRBJ2-7, with TRBD2 matching 11 bases. CDR1 and CDR2 (germline): SNHLY, FYNNEI. With V trimmed by 5 bases and J by 4 bases, 4 bases remained unmatched. This CDR3 is built from 14 residues. The CDR3 region is CASSSGTSGYEQYF. The CDR3 bases are TGTGCCAGCAGTTCCGGGACTAGCGGATACGAGCAGTACTTC.

The chain uses TRBV19 and TRBJ1-2; D ambiguous. V was trimmed by 9 bases and J by 9 bases, leaving 17 bases between them. CDR3 length: 12 amino acids. Germline CDR1 and CDR2: LNHDA and SQIVND (reference sequence). The CDR3 is CASSISFTSYTF. The CDR3 DNA sequence: TGTGCCAGCAGCATTTCCTTCACCAGCTACACCTTC.

The V call is TRBV6-6, the J call TRBJ2-1, with a tentative D call TRBD2 (7 bases). This CDR3 is 16 amino acids long. Trimming removed 7 bases from V and 6 bases from J, with 22 bases in between. Germline CDR1 MNHNY, CDR2 SVGAGI (reference sequence). The CDR3 here is CASTPFEREGGNEQFF. The CDR3 DNA reads TGTGCCAGCACTCCCTTTGAGCGGGAAGGGGGCAATGAGCAGTTCTTC.

The rearrangement links TRBV7-3 to TRBJ1-6; 8 bases match TRBD1. Germline CDR1 is SGHTA and CDR2 is FQGTGA. V shed 5 bases and J 8 bases; nucleotides not matched to a gene: 5. The CDR3 is made up of 14 amino acids. The CDR3 DNA follows: TGTGCCAGCAGCATAGGGACAGGTGATTCACCCCTCCACTTT. It encodes CASSIGTGDSPLHF.

The chain combines TRBV2 with TRBJ1-1, with a weak D call TRBD1 (5 bases). V was shortened by 10 bases and J by 3 bases, with 15 bases between the two germline ends. Germline loops: CDR1 SNHLY, CDR2 FYNNEI. This CDR3 is 13 amino acids long. The CDR3 sequence is CANTRPGYTEAFF. The CDR3 coding sequence is TGTGCCAACACACGGCCAGGGTACACTGAAGCTTTCTTT. The full variable domain, with the rest looked up from reference TRBV2 and TRBJ1-1, is EPEVTQTPSHQVTQMGQEVILRCVPISNHLYFYWYRQILGQKVEFLVSFYNNEISEKSEIFDDQFSVERPDGSNFTLKIRSTKLEDSAMYFCANTRPGYTEAFFGQGTRLTVV.

The chain couples TRBV29-1 to TRBJ2-3, with 7 bases aligning to TRBD2. V lost 2 bases to trimming and J lost 2 bases; unmatched junction nucleotides: 4. Germline CDR1 is SQVTM and CDR2 is ANQGSEA. The CDR3 has 14 residues. The CDR3 reads CSVELRLATDTQYF. In DNA, the CDR3 is TGCAGCGTTGAACTCCGACTAGCCACAGATACGCAGTATTTT.

This clone has only a few counts. The chain employs TRBV10-3 and TRBJ2-3; TRBD2 agrees at 7 bases. CDR1 ENHRY and CDR2 SYGVKD come from the germline V gene. The CDR3 consists of 15 residues. V trimming: 2 bases; J trimming: 0 bases; junction bases outside the gene matches: 2. As DNA, the CDR3 is TGTGCCATCAGTGAGGATAGCGGGAGCACAGATACGCAGTATTTT. Residues: CAISEDSGSTDTQYF.

The chain combines TRBV27 with TRBJ2-7; 7 bases match TRBD1. Germline assignment: CDR1 MNHEY and CDR2 SMNVEV (reference sequence). V lost 5 bases and J lost 2; bases outside the gene matches: 6. The CDR3 covers 14 residues. In DNA form, the CDR3 reads TGTGCCAGCAGTCCTGGACAGGCGGCCTACGAGCAGTACTTC. Amino acids: CASSPGQAAYEQYF.

V is TRBV7-9 and J is TRBJ2-3, with D possibly matching TRBD2 (5 bases). V was clipped by 8 bases and J by 2 bases, with 8 bases between them. CDR3 size: 12 residues. Per germline, CDR1 SEHNR and CDR2 FQNEAQ (reference sequence). The CDR3 spells CASEGLTDTQYF. As DNA, the CDR3 is TGTGCCAGCGAAGGACTCACAGATACGCAGTATTTT.

In its sample, this clone was seen a few times. The chain recombines TRBV19 with TRBJ2-1; D gene ambiguous. The V and J ends lost 4 bases and 5 bases respectively, with 6 bases between them. This CDR3 has 12 amino acids. CDR1 and CDR2 from the germline V gene are LNHDA and SQIVND (reference sequence). The CDR3 protein is CASSTAHNEQFF. The CDR3 DNA reads TGTGCCAGTAGTACCGCCCACAATGAGCAGTTCTTC.

The V gene is TRBV27, the J gene TRBJ2-3, with 9 bases matching TRBD1. Germline V gene data show CDR1 as MNHEY and CDR2 as SMNVEV (reference sequence). CDR3 size: 14 residues. Trimming removed 5 bases from V and 3 bases from J; junction bases left unmatched: 3. The CDR3 protein is CASSDRGLTDTQYF. The CDR3 DNA follows: TGTGCCAGCAGTGACAGGGGGTTGACAGATACGCAGTATTTT.

This clone is termed medium-sized (0.01 to 0.1%). V usage is TRBV6-4 and J usage is TRBJ2-3; TRBD2 aligns across 9 bases. V gave up 3 bases and J gave up 1 base; unmatched junction bases: 2. CDR3 length equals 15 residues. In germline, CDR1 is MRHNA, CDR2 SNTAGT. The CDR3 coding sequence is TGTGCCAGCAGTGAGATAGCGGGAGGCACAGATACGCAGTATTTT. This gives the protein CASSEIAGGTDTQYF.